This entry concerns a single T cell receptor beta chain. The antigen is undetermined. Germline CDR1 reads MDHEN; CDR2 reads SYDVKM. This CDR3 has 9 amino acids. V was trimmed by 8 bases and J by 12 bases, leaving 8 bases between them. The sample comes from a study of immune evolution from preneoplasia to lung adenocarcinoma. Study observations and caveats: Later-stage lesions seemingly showed higher T cell density and diversity than normal lung.

TCRdb's copy holds only in-frame clones and misses some; the assay was immunoSEQ multiplex PCR. Of roughly 38,000 clones in the sample, roughly four fifths are singletons; the top ten hold around 6.5%. The source material was FFPE invasive lung adenocarcinoma tissue. The rearrangement links TRBV28 to TRBJ1-5; D is uncertain. The receptor comes from a person between 55 and 69 years old with lung adenocarcinoma. Here the CDR3 reads CASGKVQHF. CDR3 in DNA: TGTGCCAGCGGAAAGGTCCAGCATTTT.